This TCR beta chain was obtained from a study of CD8+CD57+ T cells in acquired aplastic anemia. Background on the study: The study obtained an average of approximately 2.9 ug of DNA from sorted CD4+ and CD8+ cells. Study-wide points: Roughly 28 was the count of CD8+ CDR3 sequences that patients shared with controls.

An expansion of CD8+CD57+ cells by flow cytometry had been shown in patients chosen for sequencing. The CDR3 spans 13 residues. Germline CDR1 and CDR2: ENHRY and SYGVKD. A note on this clonotype: What it recognizes is unknown. One junction end does not reproduce the germline sequence, and a read error may be involved.

Using genomic DNA as the template, TCR beta VDJ and CDR3 profiling was carried out. TCRdb re-called the reads with MiXCR, one entry per CDR3 protein. The sample holds 150,000 to 200,000 distinct CDR3 sequences, 48% seen once. The source is a human donor with aplastic anemia. The J gene is TRBJ1-1, the V gene TRBV10-3; 7 bases line up with TRBD1. The sequencing sample was made of sorted CD4+, CD8+, or CD8+CD57+ T cells (not recorded which) from PBMCs. CDR3: CASSATGDTEAFF. In DNA form, the CDR3 reads TGTGCCAGCAGTGCTACAGGGGACACTGAAGCTTTCTTT.